This passage covers 14 T cell receptor beta chains from one sample sequenced in a study of follicular helper T cells after annual influenza vaccination. Only in-frame clones appear in the TCRdb table, and some are missing; sequencing was by immunoSEQ multiplex PCR. The sample consists of about 6,800 clones, 82% of them appearing once. Described time point: 2015-2016 season, 7 days after influenza vaccination. Source: CXCR5- memory CD4+ T cells sorted from blood, taken 7 days after influenza vaccination. These receptors all stem from an adult who received the influenza vaccine.

V and J are TRBV5-4 and TRBJ1-1; D gene uncertain. Trimming left V 7 bases short and J 5 bases short, with 12 bases between. This CDR3 is built from 12 residues. CDR1 and CDR2 from the germline V gene are SGHNT and YYREEE (reference sequence). CDR3 sequence: CASHGEGTEAFF. The DNA of the CDR3 is TGTGCCAGCCACGGGGAAGGGACTGAAGCTTTCTTT.

V and J are TRBV4-2 and TRBJ2-7; TRBD2 agrees at 11 bases. Trimming took 3 bases from V and 6 from J; bases not matched to a gene: 13. CDR3 length: 17 amino acids. Looked up from germline, CDR1 is LGHNA and CDR2 is YNFKEQ. The CDR3 loop is CASSQGGLAAGALEQYF. The CDR3 bases are TGTGCCAGCAGCCAGGGGGGACTAGCGGCAGGGGCCCTCGAGCAGTACTTC.

V gene TRBV28 combines with J gene TRBJ1-5; possibly TRBD1 for D (6 bases). Germline V gene data show CDR1 as MDHEN and CDR2 as SYDVKM. The CDR3 runs to 17 residues. Trimming removed 4 bases from V and 0 bases from J, with 16 bases in between. The CDR3 protein is CASSSGAAVYSNQPQHF. CDR3 sequence (DNA): TGTGCCAGCAGTTCGGGGGCAGCAGTATATAGCAATCAGCCCCAGCATTTT.

V usage is TRBV13 and J usage is TRBJ1-5; 9 nucleotides match TRBD1. The CDR3 has 15 amino acids. Germline CDR1 reads PRHDT; CDR2 reads FYEKMQ (reference sequence). V gave up 0 bases and J gave up 6 bases; unmatched junction bases: 3. The CDR3 region is CASSLGGQGGQPQHF. In DNA form, the CDR3 reads TGTGCCAGCAGCTTAGGGGGACAGGGTGGTCAGCCCCAGCATTTT.

V and J are TRBV7-9 and TRBJ1-4; TRBD1 matches 7 bases. V lost 5 bases and J lost 8; bases outside the gene matches: 8. CDR1 and CDR2 from the germline V gene are SEHNR and FQNEAQ (reference sequence). This CDR3 region has 14 residues. DNA of the CDR3: TGTGCCAGCAGCAATGACAGGGCGGGGGAAAAACTGTTTTTT. Its protein is CASSNDRAGEKLFF.

The chain uses TRBV30 and TRBJ1-4; weak D call: TRBD1 (6 bases). Deletions cut 2 bases from V and 0 bases from J, with 19 bases between. The CDR3 has 18 residues. In germline, CDR1 is GTSNPN, CDR2 SVGIG (reference sequence). CDR3 in amino acids: CAWSPFTGNFATNEKLFF. The CDR3 nucleotides are TGTGCCTGGAGTCCTTTTACAGGGAATTTTGCAACTAATGAAAAACTGTTTTTT. Full variable domain (outside the CDR3, taken from reference TRBV30 and TRBJ1-4): SQTIHQWPATLVQPVGSPLSLECTVEGTSNPNLYWYRQAAGRGLQLLFYSVGIGQISSEVPQNLSASRPQDRQFILSSKKLLLSDSGFYLCAWSPFTGNFATNEKLFFGSGTQLSVL.

The chain combines TRBV14 with TRBJ2-7, with D maybe TRBD1 (6 bases). Germline V gives CDR1 SGHDN, CDR2 FVKESK. The CDR3 runs 14 residues. With 5 bases removed from V and 0 bases from J, the gap between germline ends came to 11 bases. CDR3 in DNA: TGTGCCAGCAGCGACAGGTGGAGCTCCTACGAGCAGTACTTC. Protein product: CASSDRWSSYEQYF.

V is TRBV5-1 and J is TRBJ1-6, with 9 bases fitting TRBD1. The CDR3 is made up of 16 amino acids. After removal of 0 bases from V and 7 bases from J, the junction contained 5 bases not matched to a gene. CDR1 and CDR2 (germline): SGHRS, YFSETQ. The CDR3 loop reads CASSLDTQGANSPLHF. The CDR3 coding sequence is TGCGCCAGCAGCTTGGATACACAGGGGGCGAATTCACCCCTCCACTTT.

This chain uses TRBV6-1 with TRBJ2-7, with D uncertain. V gave up 0 bases and J gave up 0 bases, with 9 bases separating them. Germline loops: CDR1 MNHNS, CDR2 SASEGT. CDR3 length equals 15 residues. This chain's CDR3 is CASSEAWVSSYEQYF. DNA for the CDR3: TGTGCCAGCAGTGAAGCGTGGGTATCCTCCTACGAGCAGTACTTC.

This clone came up a few times. This chain joins TRBV10-3 and TRBJ2-5; 7 bases align to TRBD2. The germline CDR1 and CDR2 sequences are ENHRY and SYGVKD. Unmatched junction bases numbered 3, after V lost 4 bases and J lost 1 base. The CDR3 contains 14 residues. The CDR3 region is CAISGAGVQETQYF. In DNA, the CDR3 is TGTGCCATCAGTGGGGCGGGAGTCCAAGAGACCCAGTACTTC.

This chain joins TRBV9 and TRBJ1-1; 8 bases fit TRBD1. The V and J ends lost 4 bases and 1 base, in that order; junction bases with no gene match: 9. This CDR3 comprises 16 residues. Germline V gene sequence: CDR1 SGDLS, CDR2 YYNGEE. For the CDR3, the DNA is TGTGCCAGCAGCCCCCGATCCGGGACAGGGAACACTGAAGCTTTCTTT. This encodes CASSPRSGTGNTEAFF.

V usage is TRBV5-6 and J usage is TRBJ2-7; 8 bases map to TRBD1. V gave up 4 bases and J gave up 1 base; unmatched junction bases: 4. The length of the CDR3 is 14 residues. Germline CDR1 SGHDT, CDR2 YYEEEE. The CDR3 loop reads CASSAGGTSYEQYF. The DNA of the CDR3 is TGTGCCAGCAGCGCAGGGGGCACGTCCTACGAGCAGTACTTC.

This clone came up a few times. V usage is TRBV27 and J usage is TRBJ2-2; 12 positions agree with TRBD2. Germline V gene data show CDR1 as MNHEY and CDR2 as SMNVEV (reference sequence). After removal of 6 bases from V and 9 bases from J, the junction contained 8 bases not matched to a gene. The CDR3 is 15 residues long. CDR3 in amino acids: CASRGTSGHPRELFF. CDR3 coding DNA: TGTGCCAGCAGAGGGACTAGCGGGCACCCTAGGGAGCTGTTTTTT.

The chain combines TRBV5-8 with TRBJ2-3; the match to TRBD1 covers 9 bases. CDR1 and CDR2 from the germline V gene are SGHTS and YDEGEE. The CDR3 has 14 residues. With 3 bases clipped from V and 4 bases from J, the junction kept 3 bases outside the gene matches. In DNA form, the CDR3 reads TGTGCCAGCAGCTCGGGACAGGGTGCAGATACGCAGTATTTT. Translating gives CASSSGQGADTQYF. The entire variable domain, with the rest obtained from reference TRBV5-8 and TRBJ2-3, is as follows: EAGVTQSPTHLIKTRGQQATLRCSPISGHTSVYWYQQALGLGLQFLLWYDEGEERNRGNFPPRFSGRQFPNYSSELNVNALELEDSALYLCASSSGQGADTQYFGPGTRLTVL.